This T cell receptor (beta chain) was retrieved from a study of blood T cells in healthy people across ages. Comment on this clonotype: The antigen is unknown.

With a J-beta primer mix and a sample-barcoded 5' primer, a second PCR ran about 7 to 11 cycles. TCRdb independently ran MiXCR on the 5' RACE reads; one entry per CDR3 protein. The sample shows more than 650,000 distinct CDR3 sequences, about a fifth of them seen only once. Study-level points and caveats: Age showed a roughly linear inverse relationship with TCR beta diversity per million T cells. When set beside aged donors, long-lived donors presented more naive CD4+ cells and higher diversity.

Peripheral blood was drawn, ten milliliters per donor. Researchers isolated at least 7 million PBMCs per sample. There are 14 residues in the CDR3. Germline V gene sequence: CDR1 ENHRY, CDR2 SYGVKD. J lost 5 bases, V lost 0 bases, and 3 bases had no gene match. The chain couples TRBV10-3 to TRBJ2-5, with 7 bases identical to TRBD1. The sequence was obtained from a man aged 65-85 years in good health. Input material: blood. CDR3 nucleotide sequence: TGTGCCATCAGTGAGTCGGACAGGCCTGAGACCCAGTACTTC. It codes for CAISESDRPETQYF.